Below are 19 T cell receptor beta chains sequenced from a single sample in a study of T cells after yellow fever vaccination. MiXCR, run by TCRdb on the 5' RACE reads, gives a single entry per CDR3 protein. The sample carries 620,000 or so distinct CDR3 sequences, around a sixth recorded once. The sequenced sample was PBMCs, obtained 5 to 6 days after the first yellow fever vaccination. The origin of the receptors is a man aged 18 to 29 who received the YFV17D yellow fever vaccine.

The J gene is TRBJ1-2, the V gene TRBV9, with TRBD1 matching over 9 bases. Germline CDR1 SGDLS, CDR2 YYNGEE. The length of the CDR3 is 16 residues. The ends lost 2 bases at V and 4 bases at J; junction bases unmatched: 9. CDR3 protein: CASSVRGDREVYGYTF. The DNA of the CDR3 is TGTGCCAGCAGCGTGAGGGGGGACAGGGAGGTCTATGGCTACACCTTC.

This clonotype was detected only a few times. V is TRBV10-1 and J is TRBJ2-3; 10 bases line up with TRBD2. The CDR3 is made up of 14 amino acids. V shed 4 bases, J shed 7 bases, and the junction held 5 bases outside the gene matches. The germline CDR1 and CDR2 sequences are WNHNN and SYGVQD (reference sequence). In DNA form, the CDR3 reads TGCGCCAGCAGTGTTGGACTAGCGGACAATACGCAGTATTTT. It translates to CASSVGLADNTQYF.

The rearrangement links TRBV4-3 to TRBJ1-2; D is possibly TRBD1 (5 bases). The CDR3 totals 15 residues. Germline V gene lookup returns CDR1 LGHNA and CDR2 YSLEER. V was clipped by 0 bases and J by 3 bases, with 11 bases between them. CDR3 region: CASSQDRMGDYGYTF. The CDR3 bases are TGCGCCAGCAGCCAAGATCGTATGGGGGACTATGGCTACACCTTC.

The chain employs TRBV4-2 and TRBJ1-4; unclear D gene. The V gene lost 0 bases and the J gene lost 7 bases, with 9 bases spanning the gap. CDR1 and CDR2 from the germline V gene are LGHNA and YNFKEQ. The CDR3 runs to 14 residues. CDR3: CASSQDAYFEKLFF. CDR3 coding DNA: TGTGCCAGCAGCCAAGATGCATATTTTGAAAAACTGTTTTTT.

In this sample, this clonotype turned up a few times. The chain recombines TRBV12-3 or TRBV12-4 with TRBJ1-5; 8 nucleotides line up with TRBD1. J gave up 4 bases and V 2 bases, and 7 bases lay outside the gene matches. This CDR3 region has 16 residues. The CDR3 DNA reads TGTGCCAGCAGTTTATGGGCAGGGGGCGGGAATCAGCCCCAGCATTTT. Translated, it gives CASSLWAGGGNQPQHF.

This clonotype appeared a few times. The chain joins TRBV7-3 to TRBJ1-6; weak D call: TRBD1 (5 bases). This CDR3 region has 11 residues. Germline V gene sequence: CDR1 SGHTA, CDR2 FQGTGA. CDR3 sequence: CACTGGSPLHF. In DNA, the CDR3 is TGTGCTTGTACGGGGGGTTCACCCCTCCACTTT.

This clonotype came up a few times. The gene calls are TRBV18 and TRBJ1-5; no clear D gene. From germline, CDR1 is KGHSH and CDR2 LQKENI. This CDR3 spans 14 amino acids. Trimming stripped 5 bases from V and 2 bases from J, with 10 bases between. The CDR3 DNA is TGTGCCAGCTCAACTGATTTCGGCAATCAGCCCCAGCATTTT. Amino acid sequence: CASSTDFGNQPQHF.

The chain combines TRBV5-1 with TRBJ2-1; D possibly corresponds to TRBD2 (6 bases). The V gene lost 4 bases and the J gene lost 7 bases, with 15 bases spanning the gap. CDR3 size: 14 residues. Germline CDR1 and CDR2: SGHRS and YFSETQ. The CDR3 DNA follows: TGCGCCAGCAGCCCCGGTAGCCGGGGGAATGAGCAGTTCTTC. This gives the protein CASSPGSRGNEQFF.

J is TRBJ2-7 and V is TRBV5-6; 9 bases match TRBD1. The V gene end was trimmed by 1 base and the J gene end by 6 bases; junction bases not matched to a gene: 5. This CDR3 is built from 14 residues. Germline V CDR1 and CDR2: SGHDT, YYEEEE. CDR3 nucleotides: TGTGCCAGCAGCTTGCCGGGACAGGGTTCCGAGCAGTACTTC. This codes for CASSLPGQGSEQYF.

The rearrangement links TRBV7-2 to TRBJ2-7, with TRBD2 as a possible D gene (5 bases). Trimming removed 3 bases from V and 4 bases from J, with 13 bases in between. The CDR3 consists of 14 residues. Germline V gene data show CDR1 as SGHTA and CDR2 as FQGNSA. CDR3 sequence reads: CASSFGVGGYEQYV. CDR3 nucleotides: TGTGCCAGCAGCTTCGGGGTCGGAGGTTACGAGCAGTACGTC.

Only a few counts were recorded for this clonotype. The chain is built from TRBV10-2 and TRBJ2-5; perhaps TRBD1 as D (5 bases). Germline loops: CDR1 WSHSY, CDR2 SAAADI. Trimming took off 3 bases at V and 2 bases at J, with 19 bases between the two ends. This CDR3 has 17 amino acids. CDR3 residues: CASSDSWGPSLQETQYF. In DNA form, the CDR3 reads TGCGCCAGCAGTGATTCTTGGGGCCCATCCCTTCAAGAGACCCAGTACTTC.

This rearrangement joins TRBV11-2 to TRBJ2-3, with a weak D call TRBD1 (5 bases). There are 15 residues in the CDR3. Germline V gene sequence: CDR1 SGHAT, CDR2 FQNNGV. Trimming removed 2 bases at V and 6 bases at J, with 15 bases between. DNA of the CDR3: TGTGCCAGCAGCTTAAGGCCAGGGTTTTCGGATACGCAGTATTTT. As protein: CASSLRPGFSDTQYF. The whole variable domain, filled in from reference TRBV11-2 and TRBJ2-3, reads EAGVAQSPRYKIIEKRQSVAFWCNPISGHATLYWYQQILGQGPKLLIQFQNNGVVDDSQLPKDRFSAERLKGVDSTLKIQPAKLEDSAVYLCASSLRPGFSDTQYFGPGTRLTVL.

This clonotype was seen a handful of times. The chain carries TRBV4-3 and TRBJ2-1, with TRBD2 matching over 8 bases. This CDR3 spans 16 amino acids. The V and J ends lost 2 bases and 8 bases, in that order; junction bases with no gene match: 11. Germline V gene data show CDR1 as LGHNA and CDR2 as YSLEER. The CDR3 is CASSQSLTGGWDEQFF. For the CDR3, the DNA is TGCGCCAGCAGCCAATCTCTTACGGGGGGGTGGGATGAGCAGTTCTTC.

The CDR3 DNA reads TGTGCCAGCAGCCTCCGGGACGGGACCTTGTATTTT. This encodes CASSLRDGTLYF. The chain couples TRBV4-2 to TRBJ2-3; D might be TRBD1 or TRBD2, each matching 5 bases. CDR3 length: 12 residues. The germline V gene encodes CDR1 LGHNA and CDR2 YNFKEQ. The V end was cut by 4 bases, the J end by 14 bases, with 16 bases between.

The J gene is TRBJ2-1, the V gene TRBV6-5, with D perhaps TRBD2 (6 bases). This CDR3 contains 17 residues. Germline V gene sequence: CDR1 MNHEY, CDR2 SVGAGI. V shed 2 bases and J shed 5 bases, with 19 bases lying between them. The CDR3 nucleotides read TGTGCCAGCAGTTACCGCCCGCTAGCGAAGGGACACAATGAGCAGTTCTTC. It is translated as CASSYRPLAKGHNEQFF.

The V gene is TRBV19, the J gene TRBJ1-5; the D is unclear. V was pared by 6 bases and J by 7 bases, with 16 bases between. Looked up from germline, CDR1 is LNHDA and CDR2 is SQIVND (reference sequence). The CDR3 has 14 amino acids. The CDR3 nucleotides read TGTGCCAGTAGCCCGACCGGAGGAAAGCAGCCCCAGCATTTT. It is translated as CASSPTGGKQPQHF.

This clonotype was seen more than once but under ten times. The chain couples TRBV20-1 to TRBJ2-1, with 11 bases identical to TRBD2. Germline V lookup: CDR1 DFQATT, CDR2 SNEGSKA (reference sequence). With 0 bases clipped from V and 4 bases from J, the junction kept 2 bases outside the gene matches. This CDR3 has 15 residues. The CDR3 bases are TGCAGTGCTAGAGATGTAGCGGGGGGGTACAATGAGCAGTTCTTC. Translated: CSARDVAGGYNEQFF.

This chain's CDR3 is CASTFKGDTQYF. Written as DNA, the CDR3 is TGTGCCAGCACGTTTAAGGGAGATACGCAGTATTTT. This chain links TRBV6-6 with TRBJ2-3; D ambiguous. The CDR3 is 12 amino acids. Germline V CDR1 and CDR2: MNHNY, SVGAGI (reference sequence). V was pared by 7 bases and J by 5 bases, with 10 bases between.

Here the CDR3 reads CASKLGGSDQPQHF. The CDR3, as DNA: TGTGCCAGCAAGCTTGGGGGCAGCGATCAGCCCCAGCATTTT. The rearrangement joins TRBV7-9 to TRBJ1-5; D is possibly TRBD1 (6 bases). This CDR3 contains 14 residues. Germline loops: CDR1 SEHNR, CDR2 FQNEAQ (reference sequence). Trimming removed 7 bases at V and 5 bases at J, with 15 bases between.